One and the same sample provided the 7 T cell receptor beta chains below, sequenced in a study of beta chain features in type 1 diabetes. No antigens are known for them. Expressed TCRB transcripts were sequenced, since all the RNA that had been isolated was reverse transcribed. Assay used: immunoSEQ multiplex PCR; TCRdb lists only in-frame clones, some missing. The table has some 120,000 clones, 17% seen once. General study findings and limits: In all four CD4+ subsets, TCRB CDR3 length was significantly, moderately reduced in type 1 diabetes.

The source material was central memory CD4+ T cells from blood. The receptors were gathered from a young man with type 1 diabetes.

In the case of this clone: The sample carries other DNA sequences with the same CDR3. The CDR3 DNA reads as TGCGCCAGCAGCTTGGGACAGGGCTCCTACAATGAGCAGTTCTTC. This translates into CASSLGQGSYNEQFF. J is TRBJ2-1 and V is TRBV5-1, with 7 bases identical to TRBD1. The V gene end was trimmed by 0 bases and the J gene end by 0 bases; junction bases not matched to a gene: 0. The CDR3 has 15 amino acids. Germline loops: CDR1 SGHRS, CDR2 YFSETQ.

This clone has more than one count but fewer than ten. The sample contains more than one DNA sequence encoding this CDR3. The rearrangement links TRBV7-3 to TRBJ2-1; 8 bases align to TRBD2. Unmatched junction bases numbered 3, after V lost 5 bases and J lost 0 bases. CDR3 length: 15 amino acids. Germline assignment: CDR1 SGHTA and CDR2 FQGTGA. The CDR3 reads CASSVSGSSYNEQFF. DNA of the CDR3: TGTGCCAGCAGCGTCAGCGGGAGCTCCTACAATGAGCAGTTCTTC.

This clone was found a few times. The chain employs TRBV9 and TRBJ2-4, with a tentative D call TRBD2 (6 bases). V lost 4 bases to trimming and J lost 1 base, with 21 bases between them. The CDR3 covers 18 residues. CDR1 and CDR2 (germline): SGDLS, YYNGEE. This CDR3 reads CASSLRTLSGVAKNIQYF. CDR3 coding DNA: TGTGCCAGCAGCTTACGCACCCTATCGGGGGTCGCCAAAAACATTCAGTACTTC.

The chain has TRBV5-4 and TRBJ1-5, with D unclear. This CDR3 has 13 amino acids. Trimming removed 4 bases from V and 4 bases from J, with 9 bases in between. Germline V CDR1 and CDR2: SGHNT, YYREEE (reference sequence). In DNA, the CDR3 is TGTGCCAGCAGCCTCGACATTAATCAGCCCCAGCATTTT. Amino acids: CASSLDINQPQHF.

This clone was recorded a few times. CDR3 nucleotides: TGTGCCAGCAGTGAAGCTGTAGTGACGAACACCGGGGAGCTGTTTTTT. Its protein is CASSEAVVTNTGELFF. V is TRBV6-1 and J is TRBJ2-2; D is unclear. This CDR3 has 16 residues. V was cut by 0 bases and J by 0 bases, with 8 bases left in between. Germline lookup yields CDR1 MNHNS and CDR2 SASEGT.

The sample holds many counts of this clone. The DNA for the CDR3 is TGTGCCAGCAGCTCTAACGGGGGTCAAGAGACCCAGTACTTC. Translation gives CASSSNGGQETQYF. The rearrangement uses TRBV7-3 and TRBJ2-5, with a tentative D call TRBD2 (6 bases). This CDR3 is 14 amino acids long. Per germline, CDR1 SGHTA and CDR2 FQGTGA. V was pared by 4 bases and J by 2 bases, with 11 bases between. The full variable domain, with the rest looked up from reference TRBV7-3 and TRBJ2-5, is GAGVSQTPSNKVTEKGKYVELRCDPISGHTALYWYRQSLGQGPEFLIYFQGTGAADDSGLPNDRFFAVRPEGSVSTLKIQRTERGDSAVYLCASSSNGGQETQYFGPGTRLLVL.

The J gene is TRBJ2-6, the V gene TRBV7-3; D remains ambiguous. CDR3 size: 14 residues. The V and J ends lost 6 bases and 0 bases respectively, with 6 bases between them. Germline V gene sequence: CDR1 SGHTA, CDR2 FQGTGA. The CDR3 sequence: CASSSNSGANVLTF. The CDR3, as DNA: TGTGCCAGCAGTTCCAACTCTGGGGCCAACGTCCTGACTTTC.